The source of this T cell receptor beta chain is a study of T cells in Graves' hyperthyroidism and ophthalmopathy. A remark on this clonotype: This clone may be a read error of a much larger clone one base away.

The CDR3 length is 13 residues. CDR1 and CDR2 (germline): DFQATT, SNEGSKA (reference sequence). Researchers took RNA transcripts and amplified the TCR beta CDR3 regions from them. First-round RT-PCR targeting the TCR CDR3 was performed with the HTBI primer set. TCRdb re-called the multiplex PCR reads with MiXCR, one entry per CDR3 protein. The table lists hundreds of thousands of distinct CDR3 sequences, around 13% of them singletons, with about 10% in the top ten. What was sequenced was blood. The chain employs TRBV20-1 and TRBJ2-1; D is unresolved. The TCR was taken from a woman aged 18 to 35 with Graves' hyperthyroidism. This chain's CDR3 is CNAGVSGFNEQFF. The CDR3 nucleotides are TGCAATGCTGGGGTTTCCGGGTTCAATGAGCAGTTCTTC.